This T cell receptor beta chain emerged from a study of control samples from healthy donors and cancer patients. TCRdb's table, derived via immunoSEQ multiplex PCR, lists solely in-frame clones and lacks some. The data show some 95,000 clones, around 90% seen once. V lost 3 bases and J 3 bases, leaving 12 bases between the germline ends. This CDR3 is 14 amino acids long. CDR1 is SQVTM and CDR2 is ANQGSEA in the germline V gene. This sequence was found in a young man in good health. The sample comprised blood. The chain recombines TRBV29-1 with TRBJ1-3; D perhaps matches TRBD1 (6 bases). In nucleotides, the CDR3 is TGCAGCGTTGATGAGGGGGGCGGTGGAAACACCATATATTTT. Amino acids: CSVDEGGGGNTIYF.